The 14 T cell receptor beta chains below all came from one sample that was sequenced in a study of Graves' ophthalmopathy and Graves' hyperthyroidism. TCR beta CDR3 amplification used RNA transcripts. HTBI-primed RT-PCR formed the first round, and a multiplex PCR formed the second. MiXCR, applied by TCRdb to the multiplex PCR reads, yields one record per CDR3 protein. The sample yields roughly 1.1 million distinct CDR3 sequences, about 40% seen once. The source material was peripheral blood or thyroid tissue (not recorded which). The receptor set was obtained from an adult man with Graves' hyperthyroidism.

This clonotype was recorded a few times. The V call is TRBV4-3, the J call TRBJ2-2, with 9 bases identical to TRBD1. Unmatched junction bases numbered 3, after V lost 0 bases and J lost 4 bases. Looked up from germline, CDR1 is LGHNA and CDR2 is YSLEER. The CDR3 extends over 16 amino acids. CDR3 nucleotides: TGCGCCAGCAGCCAAGATGGGACAGGGCGCACCGGGGAGCTGTTTTTT. It translates to CASSQDGTGRTGELFF.

This clonotype came up many times. CDR3 sequence (DNA): TGTGCCAGCAGCTCCGACTTCGTCCGCGAGCAGTACTTC. Amino acid sequence: CASSSDFVREQYF. The chain joins TRBV5-8 to TRBJ2-7; D unresolved. The CDR3 is 13 residues long. Per the germline V gene, CDR1 is SGHTS and CDR2 is YDEGEE. Trimming stripped 3 bases from V and 6 bases from J, with 13 bases between.

This clonotype was counted only a few times. The gene calls are TRBV24-1 and TRBJ2-5; D is undetermined. Germline values: CDR1 KGHDR, CDR2 SFDVKD. CDR3 length equals 15 residues. The V end was cut by 2 bases, the J end by 3 bases, with 12 bases between. In DNA, the CDR3 is TGTGCCACCAGTGATTATGAAGAGTTAAAAGAGACCCAGTACTTC. Translated, it gives CATSDYEELKETQYF.

This clonotype has only a few counts. This sequence joins TRBV4-3 and TRBJ2-7; the D gene is possibly TRBD1 (6 bases). Trimming shortened V by 3 bases and J by 5 bases, and 17 bases separated the two germline ends. Per the germline V gene, CDR1 is LGHNA and CDR2 is YSLEER. The CDR3 length is 15 residues. CDR3 sequence: CASSQAWDYRDEQYF. In DNA form, the CDR3 reads TGCGCCAGCAGCCAGGCTTGGGATTACAGGGACGAGCAGTACTTC.

This clonotype was observed a few times. The rearrangement joins TRBV9 to TRBJ2-7, with 7 bases aligning to TRBD1. From germline, CDR1 is SGDLS and CDR2 YYNGEE. The V gene end was trimmed by 0 bases and the J gene end by 4 bases; junction bases not matched to a gene: 7. This CDR3 spans 15 amino acids. The CDR3 DNA sequence: TGTGCCAGCAGCGTAGCTGGGACAGCTTGGTACGAGCAGTACTTC. Translated, it gives CASSVAGTAWYEQYF.

This clonotype has more than one count but fewer than ten. The rearrangement uses TRBV10-3 and TRBJ2-6; the match to TRBD1 covers 8 bases. V lost 10 bases and J lost 0; bases outside the gene matches: 8. The CDR3 length is 16 residues. Germline CDR1 reads ENHRY; CDR2 reads SYGVKD. The CDR3 DNA follows: TGTGCCAGCCGACAGGGGCTAGACTCTGGGGCCAACGTCCTGACTTTC. Its translation is CASRQGLDSGANVLTF.

This clonotype was seen more than once but under ten times. The chain joins TRBV4-3 to TRBJ1-1; no reliable D call. With 1 base removed from V and 1 base from J, the gap between germline ends came to 7 bases. The CDR3 is 14 residues long. Per the germline V gene, CDR1 is LGHNA and CDR2 is YSLEER. The CDR3 protein is CASSQGLKNTEAFF. The CDR3 nucleotides read TGCGCCAGCAGCCAAGGACTCAAGAACACTGAAGCTTTCTTT.

This clonotype was detected many times. The rearrangement uses TRBV29-1 and TRBJ1-2, with 7 nucleotides matching TRBD1. With 2 bases clipped from V and 7 bases from J, the junction kept 4 bases outside the gene matches. This CDR3 comprises 12 residues. Germline CDR1 SQVTM, CDR2 ANQGSEA. As DNA, the CDR3 is TGCAGCGTTGAAAGTCAGGGGGGTGGCTACACCTTC. Its protein is CSVESQGGGYTF.

This clonotype was picked up a small number of times. The chain is built from TRBV14 and TRBJ1-5; tentative D call: TRBD1 (5 bases). The CDR3 has 14 amino acids. The germline CDR1 and CDR2 sequences are SGHDN and FVKESK. V lost 0 bases to trimming and J lost 6 bases, with 9 bases between them. The CDR3 region has the DNA TGTGCCAGCAGCCAAGATGGGGGGAGTCAGCCCCAGCATTTT. Translated, it gives CASSQDGGSQPQHF.

In its sample, this clonotype was seen a few times. V gene TRBV4-3 combines with J gene TRBJ2-5; D is tentatively TRBD1 or TRBD2 (5 bases each). Germline V gene sequence: CDR1 LGHNA, CDR2 YSLEER. V was pared by 2 bases and J by 4 bases, with 17 bases between. The CDR3 runs to 16 residues. The CDR3 region has the DNA TGCGCCAGCAGCCAAAGGGGAAAGTGGGAGCTAGAGACCCAGTACTTC. It specifies CASSQRGKWELETQYF.

This clonotype occurred a few times. An end of the junction does not agree with germline; a read error may underlie this. V and J are TRBV10-3 and TRBJ2-5, with 7 positions matching TRBD2. The CDR3 has 17 amino acids. Per the germline V gene, CDR1 is ENHRY and CDR2 is SYGVKD. CDR3 sequence (DNA): TGTGCCAGCAGTAGCTCCCTCCTAATGGCGGGAGCAGAGACCCAGTACTTC. Translated: CASSSSLLMAGAETQYF.

The sample holds a few counts of this clonotype. The J gene is TRBJ2-7, the V gene TRBV12-3 or TRBV12-4, with D perhaps matching TRBD1 (5 bases). V dropped 5 bases and J dropped 2 bases, with 22 bases sitting between them. CDR3 length: 17 residues. The CDR3 spells CASSQTPKGQNAYEQYF. As DNA, the CDR3 is TGTGCCAGCAGTCAAACACCAAAGGGGCAGAACGCCTACGAGCAGTACTTC.

The sample holds many counts of this clonotype. The chain carries TRBV2 and TRBJ2-5; 10 nucleotides match TRBD2. The CDR3 sequence is 16 residues long. Looked up from germline, CDR1 is SNHLY and CDR2 is FYNNEI. J lost 2 bases, V lost 6 bases, and 9 bases had no gene match. The CDR3 DNA reads as TGTGCCAGCAGGGGGAGACTAGCGGGTTTACAAGAGACCCAGTACTTC. This translates into CASRGRLAGLQETQYF.

In this sample, this clonotype turned up many times. The chain links TRBV10-2 to TRBJ2-7, with D possibly being TRBD1 or TRBD2 (5 bases each). Germline CDR1 is WSHSY and CDR2 is SAAADI. The ends were cut back, 6 bases at V and 2 bases at J, with 20 bases in the middle. The CDR3 length is 16 residues. CDR3 in amino acids: CASRPGTASNPYEQYF. The CDR3 DNA follows: TGCGCCAGCAGACCCGGGACCGCCTCTAATCCCTACGAGCAGTACTTC.